These 28 T cell receptor beta chains were sequenced from one sample in a study of T cells expressing NK-cell markers. TCRdb processed the 5' RACE reads again and assigns one entry to each CDR3 protein, with no DNA. The repertoire table contains around 110,000 distinct CDR3 sequences. The sample comprised blood T cells: a sorted CD56 or NKG2C T cell subset, CD4+ or CD8+ T cells, or bulk PBMC T cells (not recorded which). These receptors were collected from a woman between 18 and 70 years old in good health.

The chain recombines TRBV5-1 with TRBJ1-2; TCRdb's D gene call, TRBD1, goes unchecked for lack of DNA. Germline CDR1 and CDR2: SGHRS and YFSETQ. The CDR3 is 16 amino acids. The CDR3 is CASSPIQGARDYGYTF.

This chain joins TRBV27 and TRBJ2-7; the TCRdb D gene call, TRBD2, has no DNA to confirm it. This CDR3 spans 14 amino acids. Per the germline V gene, CDR1 is MNHEY and CDR2 is SMNVEV (reference sequence). The CDR3 here is CASSSILGGGQQYF.

The rearrangement joins TRBV7-9 to TRBJ2-3. This CDR3 region has 15 residues. Germline loops: CDR1 SEHNR, CDR2 FQNEAQ (reference sequence). This chain's CDR3 is CASSHGWLDPDTQYF.

This chain connects TRBV29-1 to TRBJ2-1; TCRdb picks TRBD2, but there is no DNA to check that call. The length of the CDR3 is 14 residues. Germline CDR1 reads SQVTM; CDR2 reads ANQGSEA. The CDR3 loop reads CSVAGLADYNEQFF.

The chain uses TRBV29-1 and TRBJ2-1; the TCRdb D gene call, TRBD2, has no DNA to confirm it. The germline gives CDR1 SQVTM, CDR2 ANQGSEA. The CDR3 length is 17 residues. CDR3 amino acids: CSVEMSSHVWGYNEQFF.

V is TRBV20-1 and J is TRBJ2-1; TCRdb proposes TRBD2, but this gene call is untestable without DNA. The germline V gene has CDR1 DFQATT and CDR2 SNEGSKA (reference sequence). The length of the CDR3 is 16 residues. CDR3 sequence reads: CSARRATTGGPNEQFF.

The rearrangement uses TRBV27 and TRBJ1-2; the D gene TCRdb calls, TRBD1, cannot be checked with no DNA. This CDR3 has 15 residues. The germline V gene has CDR1 MNHEY and CDR2 SMNVEV (reference sequence). The CDR3 region is CASQTTGTANYGYTF.

The chain employs TRBV12-3 or TRBV12-4 and TRBJ2-5; the TRBD1 assignment by TCRdb is unverifiable without DNA. CDR3 length equals 14 residues. The chain's CDR3 is CASSLIQGGETQYF.

CDR3 residues: CASSGEGLLNEQYF. This chain connects TRBV6-2 or TRBV6-3 to TRBJ2-7; TCRdb lists TRBD2, though no DNA is available to test this call. Germline assignment: CDR1 MNHEY and CDR2 SVGEGT. The CDR3 spans 14 residues.

The genes are TRBV30 and TRBJ2-2; TCRdb calls TRBD1, which cannot be checked without DNA. The length of the CDR3 is 12 residues. Germline CDR1 reads GTSNPN; CDR2 reads SVGIG (reference sequence). CDR3 residues: CAYLRGTGELFF.

The V gene is TRBV4-3, the J gene TRBJ2-1; TCRdb selects TRBD2, and the lack of DNA leaves this call unchecked. This CDR3 comprises 17 residues. Germline V gene lookup returns CDR1 LGHNA and CDR2 YSLEER. CDR3 residues: CASSQGLAGGSYNEQFF.

The chain uses TRBV27 and TRBJ2-1; TCRdb calls TRBD2, which cannot be checked without DNA. This CDR3 has 18 residues. The germline gives CDR1 MNHEY, CDR2 SMNVEV (reference sequence). The CDR3 sequence: CASSLSIGLALSYNEQFF.

The chain recombines TRBV30 with TRBJ1-1; TCRdb lists TRBD1, though no DNA is available to test this call. The CDR3 sequence is 13 residues long. Germline V gene data show CDR1 as GTSNPN and CDR2 as SVGIG (reference sequence). The CDR3 loop reads CAWQTGSGAEAFF. Variable domain in full (rest from reference TRBV30 and TRBJ1-1): SQTIHQWPATLVQPVGSPLSLECTVEGTSNPNLYWYRQAAGRGLQLLFYSVGIGQISSEVPQNLSASRPQDRQFILSSKKLLLSDSGFYLCAWQTGSGAEAFFGQGTRLTVV.

The chain employs TRBV20-1 and TRBJ2-4; TCRdb returns TRBD1, unconfirmable since there is no DNA. Germline lookup yields CDR1 DFQATT and CDR2 SNEGSKA (reference sequence). The CDR3 spans 13 residues. The CDR3 region is CSAYRDTKNIQYF.

The V gene is TRBV20-1, the J gene TRBJ2-7. This CDR3 spans 15 amino acids. Germline-derived CDR1 and CDR2 are DFQATT and SNEGSKA (reference sequence). The CDR3 is CSAPPPDLAPYEQYF.

The chain couples TRBV24-1 to TRBJ2-1; the D call from TCRdb, TRBD1, cannot be confirmed without DNA. CDR1 is KGHDR, CDR2 SFDVKD, per germline. This CDR3 contains 12 residues. CDR3 protein: CATISAHGEQFF.

The chain couples TRBV24-1 to TRBJ2-2; TCRdb selects TRBD1, and the lack of DNA leaves this call unchecked. Germline loops: CDR1 KGHDR, CDR2 SFDVKD. The CDR3 consists of 16 residues. CDR3 loop: CATSDSAYRVTGELFF.

This rearrangement joins TRBV5-4 to TRBJ2-7. This CDR3 has 14 residues. In germline, CDR1 is SGHNT, CDR2 YYREEE (reference sequence). The CDR3 loop is CASSLGVGTYEQYF.

The chain combines TRBV14 with TRBJ2-7. This CDR3 region has 14 residues. Germline V gene sequence: CDR1 SGHDN, CDR2 FVKESK. The CDR3 reads CASSQPLKAYEQYF.

This chain connects TRBV9 to TRBJ2-7; TCRdb gives TRBD1 as the D gene, but with no DNA this cannot be confirmed. This CDR3 comprises 14 residues. Germline loops: CDR1 SGDLS, CDR2 YYNGEE. The CDR3 is CASSVGPASYEQYF.

V is TRBV12-3 or TRBV12-4 and J is TRBJ1-1. There are 13 residues in the CDR3. This CDR3 is CASTQSGNTEAFF.

This chain links TRBV7-2 with TRBJ2-7; as DNA is missing, the TRBD1 call by TCRdb cannot be tested. From germline, CDR1 is SGHTA and CDR2 FQGNSA. The CDR3 runs to 16 residues. CDR3 sequence: CASSPHGQGLSYEQYF.

The chain links TRBV12-3 or TRBV12-4 to TRBJ2-7; there is no DNA to check the TCRdb D call of TRBD1. This CDR3 is 12 amino acids long. CDR3 in amino acids: CASSGQTYEQYF.

The chain has TRBV19 and TRBJ1-1. The CDR3 sequence is 13 residues long. Germline CDR1 and CDR2: LNHDA and SQIVND (reference sequence). The CDR3 is CASSILAGTEAFF.

V and J are TRBV29-1 and TRBJ2-1; TCRdb indicates TRBD2, and absent DNA this call remains unverified. CDR1 and CDR2 from the germline V gene are SQVTM and ANQGSEA. The CDR3 is made up of 16 amino acids. The CDR3 loop reads CSVRESGTSVLDEQFF.

This sequence joins TRBV12-3 or TRBV12-4 and TRBJ2-5. CDR3 size: 12 residues. The CDR3 here is CASSSVLETQYF.

The rearrangement uses TRBV20-1 and TRBJ2-5; TCRdb's assignment of TRBD1 cannot be checked, as there is no DNA. This CDR3 has 13 residues. Looked up from germline, CDR1 is DFQATT and CDR2 is SNEGSKA (reference sequence). CDR3 protein: CSAPGQGRETQYF.

This chain connects TRBV28 to TRBJ2-7; TCRdb's D call of TRBD1 is untestable without DNA. The germline gives CDR1 MDHEN, CDR2 SYDVKM. CDR3 length: 16 residues. CDR3 loop: CASSSLQGILSYEQYF.